Included here is one T cell receptor (beta chain) sequence, with context. Antigen specificity is unknown. The PCR ran on 60 Vbeta and 13 Jbeta primers. Clones were read by immunoSEQ multiplex PCR, and TCRdb kept only the in-frame ones, dropping some. This repertoire shows over 85,000 clones, over 60% found once; its top ten account for around 3%. The source of the sample is a study of cytomegalovirus exposure and HLA in healthy donors. Study-wide results and caveats: Sequences of the TCR beta chain were said to predict the HLA-A and HLA-B alleles of most subjects accurately. An analysis was carried out later, and it reportedly showed fewer N-insertions in an Asian-associated ancestry cluster than the approximately 700-donor mean. Later on, an analysis showed TCR association rates differing by HLA locus, with DRB1 the most and HLA-C the fewest. A likely sequencing artifact accounted for one observed cluster of highly shared sequence variants.

The sample taken for sequencing was PBMCs. This receptor was taken from a woman aged 60-75 years in good health and CMV-seropositive.

Here the CDR3 reads CASSVGQGNTEAFF. DNA for the CDR3: TGTGCCAGTAGTGTAGGACAGGGGAACACTGAAGCTTTCTTT. This chain joins TRBV19 and TRBJ1-1, with 8 bases that match TRBD1. The CDR3 consists of 14 residues. V lost 5 bases and J lost 1; bases outside the gene matches: 3. CDR1 is LNHDA and CDR2 is SQIVND in the germline V gene (reference sequence).